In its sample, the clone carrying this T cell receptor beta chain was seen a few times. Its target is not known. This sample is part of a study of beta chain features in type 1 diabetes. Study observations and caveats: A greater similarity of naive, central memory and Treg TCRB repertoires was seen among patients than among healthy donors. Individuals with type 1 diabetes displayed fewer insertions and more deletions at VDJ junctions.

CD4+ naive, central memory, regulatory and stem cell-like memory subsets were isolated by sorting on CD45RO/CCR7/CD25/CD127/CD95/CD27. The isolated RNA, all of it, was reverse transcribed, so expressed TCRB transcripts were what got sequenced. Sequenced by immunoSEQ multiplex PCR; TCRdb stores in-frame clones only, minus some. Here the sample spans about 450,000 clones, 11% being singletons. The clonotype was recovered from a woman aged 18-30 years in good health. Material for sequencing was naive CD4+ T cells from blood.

CDR3 in DNA: TGTGCCTGGAGCCGGGACAGGGGGCTTCAGCCCCAGCATTTT. Its translation: CAWSRDRGLQPQHF. J is TRBJ1-5 and V is TRBV30, with 12 bases matching TRBD1. CDR1 GTSNPN and CDR2 SVGIG come from the germline V gene (reference sequence). Germline trimming cut 3 bases from V and 6 bases from J; bases unmatched to any gene: 3. This CDR3 is built from 14 residues.